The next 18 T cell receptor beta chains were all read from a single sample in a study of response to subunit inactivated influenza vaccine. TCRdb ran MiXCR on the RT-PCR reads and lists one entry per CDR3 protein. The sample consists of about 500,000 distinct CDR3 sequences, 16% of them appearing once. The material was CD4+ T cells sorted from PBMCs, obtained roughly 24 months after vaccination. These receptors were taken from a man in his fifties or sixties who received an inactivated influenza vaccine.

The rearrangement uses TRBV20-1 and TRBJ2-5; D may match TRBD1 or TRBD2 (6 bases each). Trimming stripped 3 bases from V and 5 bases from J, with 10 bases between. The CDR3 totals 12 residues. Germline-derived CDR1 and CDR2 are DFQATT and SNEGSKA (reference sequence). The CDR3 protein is CSASGGLETQYF. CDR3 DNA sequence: TGCAGTGCTAGCGGGGGCCTGGAGACCCAGTACTTC.

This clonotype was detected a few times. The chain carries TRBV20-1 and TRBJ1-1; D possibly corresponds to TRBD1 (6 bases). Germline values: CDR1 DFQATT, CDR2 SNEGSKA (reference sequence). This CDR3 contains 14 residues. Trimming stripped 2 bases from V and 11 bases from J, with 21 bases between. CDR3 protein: CSARPGGRGGLAFF. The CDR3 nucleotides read TGCAGTGCTAGACCGGGGGGGCGCGGGGGTTTGGCTTTCTTT.

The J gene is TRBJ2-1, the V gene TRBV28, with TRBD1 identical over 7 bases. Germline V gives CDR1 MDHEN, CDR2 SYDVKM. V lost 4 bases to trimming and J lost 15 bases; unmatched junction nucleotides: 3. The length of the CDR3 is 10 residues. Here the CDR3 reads CASSSGQLFF. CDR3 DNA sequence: TGTGCCAGCAGTTCGGGACAGCTGTTCTTC.

The CDR3 is CASSPRTSGGYTF. CDR3 DNA: TGCGCCAGCAGCCCGCGGACATCCGGAGGCTACACCTTC. The chain recombines TRBV4-3 with TRBJ1-2, with a tentative D call TRBD1 (5 bases). This CDR3 comprises 13 residues. Looked up from germline, CDR1 is LGHNA and CDR2 is YSLEER. The V gene lost 4 bases and the J gene lost 8 bases, with 14 bases spanning the gap.

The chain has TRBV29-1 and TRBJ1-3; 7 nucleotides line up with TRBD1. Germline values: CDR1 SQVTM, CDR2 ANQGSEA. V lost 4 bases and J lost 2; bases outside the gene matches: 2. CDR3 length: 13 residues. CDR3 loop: CSVAGGAGNTIYF. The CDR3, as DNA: TGCAGCGTTGCAGGGGGGGCTGGAAACACCATATATTTT. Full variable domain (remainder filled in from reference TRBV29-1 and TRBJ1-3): SAVISQKPSRDICQRGTSLTIQCQVDSQVTMMFWYRQQPGQSLTLIATANQGSEATYESGFVIDKFPISRPNLTFSTLTVSNMSPEDSSIYLCSVAGGAGNTIYFGEGSWLTVV.

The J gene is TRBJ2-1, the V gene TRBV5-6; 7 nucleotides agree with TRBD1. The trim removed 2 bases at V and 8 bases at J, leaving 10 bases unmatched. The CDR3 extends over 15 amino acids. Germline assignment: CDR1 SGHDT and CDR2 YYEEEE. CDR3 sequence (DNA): TGTGCCAGCAGCTTATATATAGGGACAGCGGATGAGCAGTTCTTC. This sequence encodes CASSLYIGTADEQFF.

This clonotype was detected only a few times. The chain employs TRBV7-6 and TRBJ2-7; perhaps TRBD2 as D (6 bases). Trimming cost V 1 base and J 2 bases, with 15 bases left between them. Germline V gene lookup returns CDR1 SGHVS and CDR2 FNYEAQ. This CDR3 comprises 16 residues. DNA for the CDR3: TGTGCCAGCAGCTTAGAGTCCGGGGGTAGAACCTACGAGCAGTACTTC. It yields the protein CASSLESGGRTYEQYF.

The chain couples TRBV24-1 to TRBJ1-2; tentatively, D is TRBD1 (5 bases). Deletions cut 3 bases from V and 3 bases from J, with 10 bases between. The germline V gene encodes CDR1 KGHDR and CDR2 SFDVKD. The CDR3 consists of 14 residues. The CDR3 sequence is CATSDPGRYYGYTF. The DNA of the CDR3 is TGTGCCACCAGTGATCCGGGACGGTACTATGGCTACACCTTC.

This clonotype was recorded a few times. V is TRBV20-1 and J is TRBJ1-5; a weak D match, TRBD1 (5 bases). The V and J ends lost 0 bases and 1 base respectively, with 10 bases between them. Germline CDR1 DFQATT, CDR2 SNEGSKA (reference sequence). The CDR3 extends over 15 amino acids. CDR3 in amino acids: CSARDFRDSNQPQHF. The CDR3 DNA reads TGCAGTGCTAGAGATTTCCGGGACAGCAATCAGCCCCAGCATTTT.

CDR3 region: CVVEGGKGLHEQYF. The CDR3 coding sequence is TGCGTCGTTGAAGGGGGGAAGGGCTTACACGAGCAGTACTTC. The rearrangement links TRBV29-1 to TRBJ2-7; D assignment may be TRBD1 or TRBD2 (6 bases each). The CDR3 has 14 amino acids. Germline loops: CDR1 SQVTM, CDR2 ANQGSEA.

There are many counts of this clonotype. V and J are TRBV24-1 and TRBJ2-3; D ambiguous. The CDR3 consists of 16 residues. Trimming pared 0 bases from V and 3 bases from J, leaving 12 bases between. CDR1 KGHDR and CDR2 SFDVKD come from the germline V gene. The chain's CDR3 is CATSDLTGSGTDTQYF. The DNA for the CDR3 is TGTGCCACCAGTGATTTGACCGGAAGTGGTACAGATACGCAGTATTTT.

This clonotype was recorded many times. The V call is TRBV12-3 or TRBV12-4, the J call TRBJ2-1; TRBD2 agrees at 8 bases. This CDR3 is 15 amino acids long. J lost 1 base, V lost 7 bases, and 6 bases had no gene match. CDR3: CASTTGLGSYNEQFF. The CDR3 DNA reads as TGTGCCAGCACCACGGGACTAGGGTCCTACAATGAGCAGTTCTTC.

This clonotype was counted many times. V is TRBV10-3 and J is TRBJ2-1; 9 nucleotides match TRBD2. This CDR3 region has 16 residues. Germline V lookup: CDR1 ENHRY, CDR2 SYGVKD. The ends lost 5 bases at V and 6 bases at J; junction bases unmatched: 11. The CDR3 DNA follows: TGTGCCATCAGTCTGGGCGGGGGGGCCGTTGGCAATGAGCAGTTCTTC. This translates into CAISLGGGAVGNEQFF.

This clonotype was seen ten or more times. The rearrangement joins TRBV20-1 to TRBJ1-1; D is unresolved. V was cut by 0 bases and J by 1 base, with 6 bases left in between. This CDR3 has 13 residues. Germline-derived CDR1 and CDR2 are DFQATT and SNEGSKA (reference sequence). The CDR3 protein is CSARDDKNTEAFF. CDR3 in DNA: TGCAGTGCTAGAGATGACAAGAACACTGAAGCTTTCTTT.

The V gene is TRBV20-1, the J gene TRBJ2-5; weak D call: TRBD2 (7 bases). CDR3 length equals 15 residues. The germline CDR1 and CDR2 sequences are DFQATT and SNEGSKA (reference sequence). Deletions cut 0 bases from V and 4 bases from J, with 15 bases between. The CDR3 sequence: CSARDQGRALETQYF. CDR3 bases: TGCAGTGCTAGAGATCAGGGGAGGGCCTTAGAGACCCAGTACTTC.

Written as DNA, the CDR3 is TGTGCCAGCAGCCACAGGACAGTTAGCAATCAGCCCCAGCATTTT. It is translated as CASSHRTVSNQPQHF. The chain recombines TRBV7-2 with TRBJ1-5; D is possibly TRBD1 (6 bases). The V gene's germline CDR1 is SGHTA and CDR2 FQGNSA. V shed 5 bases and J shed 0 bases, with 11 bases lying between them. This CDR3 spans 15 amino acids.

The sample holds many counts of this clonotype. Here the CDR3 reads CASSLAGGPNNEQFF. For the CDR3, the DNA is TGTGCCAGCAGTTTAGCGGGAGGGCCGAACAATGAGCAGTTCTTC. The chain uses TRBV27 and TRBJ2-1; 9 nucleotides align to TRBD2. This CDR3 spans 15 amino acids. Germline assignment: CDR1 MNHEY and CDR2 SMNVEV (reference sequence). V shed 2 bases, J shed 5 bases, and the junction held 4 bases outside the gene matches.

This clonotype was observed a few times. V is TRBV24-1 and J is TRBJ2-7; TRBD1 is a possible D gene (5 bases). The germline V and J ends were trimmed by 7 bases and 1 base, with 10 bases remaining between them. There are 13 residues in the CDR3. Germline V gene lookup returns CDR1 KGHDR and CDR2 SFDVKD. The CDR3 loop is CATSRTNSYEQYF. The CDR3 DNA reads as TGTGCCACCAGCAGGACAAATTCCTACGAGCAGTACTTC.